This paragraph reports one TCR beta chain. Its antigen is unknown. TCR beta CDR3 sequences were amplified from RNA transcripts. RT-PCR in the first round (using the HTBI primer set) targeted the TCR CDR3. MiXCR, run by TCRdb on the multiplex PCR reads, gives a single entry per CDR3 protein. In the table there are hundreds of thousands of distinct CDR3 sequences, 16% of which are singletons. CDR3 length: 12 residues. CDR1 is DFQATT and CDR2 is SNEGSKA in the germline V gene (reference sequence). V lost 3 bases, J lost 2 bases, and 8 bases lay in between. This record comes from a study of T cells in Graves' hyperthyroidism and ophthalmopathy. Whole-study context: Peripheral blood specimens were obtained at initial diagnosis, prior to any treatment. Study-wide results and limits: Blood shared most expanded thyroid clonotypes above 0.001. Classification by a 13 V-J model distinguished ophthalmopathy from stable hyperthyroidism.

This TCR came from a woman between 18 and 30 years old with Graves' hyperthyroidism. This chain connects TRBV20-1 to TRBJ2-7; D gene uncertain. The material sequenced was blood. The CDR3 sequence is CSARADAYEQYF. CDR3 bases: TGCAGTGCTAGGGCGGACGCCTACGAGCAGTACTTC.